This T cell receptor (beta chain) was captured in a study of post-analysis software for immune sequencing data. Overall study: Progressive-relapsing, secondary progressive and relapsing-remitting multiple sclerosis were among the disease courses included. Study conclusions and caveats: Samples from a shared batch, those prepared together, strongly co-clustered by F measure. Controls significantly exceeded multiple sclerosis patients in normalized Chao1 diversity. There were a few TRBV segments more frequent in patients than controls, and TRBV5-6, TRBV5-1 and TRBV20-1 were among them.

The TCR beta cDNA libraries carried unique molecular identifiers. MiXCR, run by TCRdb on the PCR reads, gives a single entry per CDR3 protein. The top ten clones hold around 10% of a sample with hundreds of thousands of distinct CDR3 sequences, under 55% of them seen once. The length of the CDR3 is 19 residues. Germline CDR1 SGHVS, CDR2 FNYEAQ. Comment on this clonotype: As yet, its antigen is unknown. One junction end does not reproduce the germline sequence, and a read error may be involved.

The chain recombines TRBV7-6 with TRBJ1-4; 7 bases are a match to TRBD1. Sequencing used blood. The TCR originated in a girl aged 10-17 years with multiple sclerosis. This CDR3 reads CASSLGSRDSFSTNEKRFF. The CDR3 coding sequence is TGTGCCAGCAGCTTAGGAAGCCGGGACAGCTTTTCAACTAATGAAAAACGGTTTTTT.